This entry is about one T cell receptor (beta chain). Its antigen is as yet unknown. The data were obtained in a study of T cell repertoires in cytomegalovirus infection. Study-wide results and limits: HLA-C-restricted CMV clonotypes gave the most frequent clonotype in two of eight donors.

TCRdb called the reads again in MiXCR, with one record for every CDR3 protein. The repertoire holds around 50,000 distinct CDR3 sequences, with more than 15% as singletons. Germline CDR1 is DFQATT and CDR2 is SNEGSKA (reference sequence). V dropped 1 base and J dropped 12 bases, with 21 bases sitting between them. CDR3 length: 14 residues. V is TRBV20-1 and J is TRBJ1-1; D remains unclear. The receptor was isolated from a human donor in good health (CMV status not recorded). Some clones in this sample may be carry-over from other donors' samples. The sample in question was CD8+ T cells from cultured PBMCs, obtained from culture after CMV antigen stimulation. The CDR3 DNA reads TGCAGTGCTAGAGCTTATAGGACCATCGAAGTACCTTTCTTT. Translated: CSARAYRTIEVPFF.